This entry lists 12 T cell receptor beta chains sequenced from one sample in a study of blood T cell repertoires in COVID-19. TCRdb's copy holds only in-frame clones and misses some; the assay was immunoSEQ multiplex PCR. The data show about 110,000 clones, 80% to 85% seen once. Sequencing input: peripheral blood. Receptor source: an elderly woman with acute or convalescent COVID-19.

This clone was seen once. This rearrangement joins TRBV7-7 to TRBJ2-3, with D unclear. The germline CDR1 and CDR2 sequences are SSHAT and FNYEAQ (reference sequence). V was clipped by 5 bases and J by 4 bases, with 10 bases between them. The CDR3 runs 13 residues. The CDR3 reads CASSADVADTQYF. The CDR3 region has the DNA TGTGCCAGCAGCGCGGATGTAGCAGATACGCAGTATTTT.

There are many counts of this clone. The V and J genes are TRBV7-2 and TRBJ2-1, with 7 nucleotides matching TRBD2. Per the germline V gene, CDR1 is SGHTA and CDR2 is FQGNSA. This CDR3 is built from 15 residues. V was clipped by 6 bases and J by 1 base; unmatched bases: 6. The CDR3 here is CASRKSGMSYNEQFF. As DNA, the CDR3 is TGTGCCAGCAGGAAGAGCGGGATGTCCTACAATGAGCAGTTCTTC.

V is TRBV27 and J is TRBJ1-1; D is possibly TRBD1 (5 bases). CDR3 length equals 14 residues. The germline V gene has CDR1 MNHEY and CDR2 SMNVEV (reference sequence). Trimming pared 5 bases from V and 1 base from J, leaving 11 bases between. This chain's CDR3 is CASSPARENTEAFF. CDR3 in DNA: TGTGCCAGCAGTCCCGCCAGGGAGAACACTGAAGCTTTCTTT.

The rearrangement links TRBV28 to TRBJ2-2, with 7 bases that match TRBD1. The CDR3 is 14 residues long. The V gene end was trimmed by 6 bases and the J gene end by 5 bases; junction bases not matched to a gene: 6. The germline V gene encodes CDR1 MDHEN and CDR2 SYDVKM. The DNA of the CDR3 is TGTGCCAGCAGCAGACAGGGAAGTACCGGGGAGCTGTTTTTT. Translation: CASSRQGSTGELFF.

The CDR3 region is CASSLVGGEQFF. CDR3 sequence (DNA): TGTGCCAGCAGCTTGGTGGGGGGTGAGCAGTTCTTC. The chain links TRBV5-5 to TRBJ2-1; possibly TRBD2 for D (6 bases). Trimming took 0 bases from V and 9 from J, leaving 7 bases between them. The CDR3 spans 12 residues. Germline values: CDR1 SGHKS, CDR2 YYEKEE (reference sequence).

The chain joins TRBV14 to TRBJ1-1; 8 bases line up with TRBD1. CDR1 and CDR2 from the germline V gene are SGHDN and FVKESK. The CDR3 contains 15 residues. The V gene end was trimmed by 4 bases and the J gene end by 2 bases; junction bases not matched to a gene: 6. CDR3 sequence: CASSRPDRGNTEAFF. CDR3 nucleotide sequence: TGTGCCAGCAGCCGACCCGACAGGGGTAACACTGAAGCTTTCTTT.

V gene TRBV5-4 combines with J gene TRBJ2-6, with 7 bases matching TRBD1. This CDR3 is 15 amino acids long. The germline V gene encodes CDR1 SGHNT and CDR2 YYREEE (reference sequence). With 6 bases clipped from V and 2 bases from J, the junction kept 5 bases outside the gene matches. CDR3 coding DNA: TGTGCCAGCAATCTAGACAGGGCTGGGGCCAACGTCCTGACTTTC. This encodes CASNLDRAGANVLTF.

J is TRBJ2-1 and V is TRBV6-5; TRBD2 matches 8 bases. The CDR3 contains 15 residues. V lost 6 bases, J lost 8 bases, and 12 bases stayed unmatched. The germline V gene encodes CDR1 MNHEY and CDR2 SVGAGI. CDR3 residues: CASRRPGLGMDEQFF. In nucleotides, the CDR3 is TGTGCCAGCAGGAGACCGGGACTAGGGATGGATGAGCAGTTCTTC.

The chain combines TRBV6-1 with TRBJ1-5; the match to TRBD1 covers 9 bases. V shed 2 bases and J 3 bases; nucleotides not matched to a gene: 20. This CDR3 spans 21 amino acids. Germline V gives CDR1 MNHNS, CDR2 SASEGT. The CDR3 here is CASSEFGGRQGVSLLNQPQHF. CDR3 in DNA: TGTGCCAGCAGTGAATTCGGTGGGAGACAGGGGGTTTCATTGCTCAATCAGCCCCAGCATTTT.

The V gene is TRBV7-2, the J gene TRBJ2-3, with 7 bases identical to TRBD1. Per the germline V gene, CDR1 is SGHTA and CDR2 is FQGNSA. The CDR3 spans 16 residues. J was trimmed by 3 bases and V by 5 bases; bases with no gene match: 11. Here the CDR3 reads CASSPQTGLGTDTQYF. The CDR3 region has the DNA TGTGCCAGCAGCCCCCAGACAGGGTTGGGGACAGATACGCAGTATTTT.

CDR3 in amino acids: CASSREGGPRIETQYF. CDR3 DNA: TGTGCCAGCAGTAGAGAGGGAGGGCCGCGTATAGAGACCCAGTACTTC. The V gene is TRBV2, the J gene TRBJ2-5, with TRBD2 matching over 7 bases. The CDR3 is 16 amino acids. Trimming cost V 5 bases and J 4 bases; bases outside gene matches: 13. CDR1 SNHLY and CDR2 FYNNEI come from the germline V gene.

The J gene is TRBJ1-1, the V gene TRBV14, with D possibly TRBD1 on 6 matching bases. CDR3 size: 13 residues. Deletions cut 0 bases from V and 5 bases from J, with 7 bases between. Per the germline V gene, CDR1 is SGHDN and CDR2 is FVKESK. The CDR3 spells CASSQDRGTEAFF. CDR3 nucleotides: TGTGCCAGCAGCCAAGACAGGGGAACTGAAGCTTTCTTT.